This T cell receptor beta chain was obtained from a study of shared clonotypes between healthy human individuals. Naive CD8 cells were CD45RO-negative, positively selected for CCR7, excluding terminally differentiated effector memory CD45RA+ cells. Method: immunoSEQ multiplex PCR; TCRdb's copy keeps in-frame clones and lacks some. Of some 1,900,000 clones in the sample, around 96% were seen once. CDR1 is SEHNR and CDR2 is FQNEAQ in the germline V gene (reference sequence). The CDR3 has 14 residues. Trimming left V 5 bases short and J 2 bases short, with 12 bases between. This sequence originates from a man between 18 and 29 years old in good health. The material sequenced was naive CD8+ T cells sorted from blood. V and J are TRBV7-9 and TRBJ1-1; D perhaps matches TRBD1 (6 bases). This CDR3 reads CASSPRTDNTEAFF. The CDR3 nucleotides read TGTGCCAGCAGCCCGAGGACAGATAACACTGAAGCTTTCTTT.